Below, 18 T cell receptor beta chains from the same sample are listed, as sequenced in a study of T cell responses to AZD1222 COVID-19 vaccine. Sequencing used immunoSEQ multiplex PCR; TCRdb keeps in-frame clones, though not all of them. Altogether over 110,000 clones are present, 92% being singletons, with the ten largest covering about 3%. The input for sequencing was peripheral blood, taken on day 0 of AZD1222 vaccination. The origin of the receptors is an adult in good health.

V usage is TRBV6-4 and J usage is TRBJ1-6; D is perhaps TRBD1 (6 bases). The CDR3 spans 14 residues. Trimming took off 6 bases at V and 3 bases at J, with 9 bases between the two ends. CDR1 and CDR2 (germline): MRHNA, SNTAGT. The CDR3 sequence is CASRKDSYNSPLHF. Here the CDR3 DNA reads TGTGCCAGCAGAAAGGACAGCTATAATTCACCCCTCCACTTT.

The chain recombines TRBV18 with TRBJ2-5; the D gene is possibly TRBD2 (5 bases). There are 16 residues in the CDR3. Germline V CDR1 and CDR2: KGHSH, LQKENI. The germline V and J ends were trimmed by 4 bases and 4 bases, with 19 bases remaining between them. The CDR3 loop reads CASSLTTGSEGETQYF. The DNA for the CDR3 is TGTGCCAGCTCACTCACCACGGGTTCCGAGGGAGAGACCCAGTACTTC.

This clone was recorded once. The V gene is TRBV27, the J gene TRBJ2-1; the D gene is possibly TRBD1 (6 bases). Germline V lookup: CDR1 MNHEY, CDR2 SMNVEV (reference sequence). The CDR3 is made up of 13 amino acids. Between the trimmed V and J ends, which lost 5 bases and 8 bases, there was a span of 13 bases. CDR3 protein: CASSLAGEYEQFF. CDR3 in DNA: TGTGCCAGCAGTCTGGCAGGGGAGTATGAGCAGTTCTTC.

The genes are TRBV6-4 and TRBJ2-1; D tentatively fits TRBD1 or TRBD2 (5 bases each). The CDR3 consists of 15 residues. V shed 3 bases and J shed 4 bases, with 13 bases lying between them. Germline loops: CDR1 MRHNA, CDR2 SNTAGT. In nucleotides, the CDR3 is TGTGCCAGCAGTGATGCCGGGGCGGCGTACAATGAGCAGTTCTTC. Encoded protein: CASSDAGAAYNEQFF.

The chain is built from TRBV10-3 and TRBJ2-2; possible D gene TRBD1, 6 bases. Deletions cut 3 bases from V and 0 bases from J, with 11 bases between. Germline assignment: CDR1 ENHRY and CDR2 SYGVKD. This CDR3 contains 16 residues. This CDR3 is CAISDRDTSNTGELFF. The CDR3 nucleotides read TGTGCCATCAGTGATCGGGACACCTCGAACACCGGGGAGCTGTTTTTT.

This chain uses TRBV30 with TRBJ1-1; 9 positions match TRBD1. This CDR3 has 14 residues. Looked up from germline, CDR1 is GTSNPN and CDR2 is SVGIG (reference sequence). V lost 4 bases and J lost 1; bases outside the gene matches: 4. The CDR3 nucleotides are TGTGCCTGGACACAGGGGGCAGGGAACACTGAAGCTTTCTTT. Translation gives CAWTQGAGNTEAFF.

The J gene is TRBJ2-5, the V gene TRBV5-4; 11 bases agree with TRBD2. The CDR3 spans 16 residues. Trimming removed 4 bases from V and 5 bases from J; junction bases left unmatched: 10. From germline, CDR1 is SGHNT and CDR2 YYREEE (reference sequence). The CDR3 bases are TGTGCCAGCAGCCATCAACTAGCGGGAGTTCGGGAGACCCAGTACTTC. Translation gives CASSHQLAGVRETQYF.

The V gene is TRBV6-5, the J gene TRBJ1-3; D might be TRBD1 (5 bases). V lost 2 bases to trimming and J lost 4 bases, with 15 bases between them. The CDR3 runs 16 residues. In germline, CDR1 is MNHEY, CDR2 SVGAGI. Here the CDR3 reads CASSYRGVQLGNTIYF. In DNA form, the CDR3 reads TGTGCCAGCAGTTACCGGGGGGTACAGCTAGGAAACACCATATATTTT.

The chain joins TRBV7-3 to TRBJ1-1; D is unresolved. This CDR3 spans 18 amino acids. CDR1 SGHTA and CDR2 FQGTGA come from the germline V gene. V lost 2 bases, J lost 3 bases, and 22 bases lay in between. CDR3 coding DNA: TGTGCCAGCAGCTTACGTTCCAAAATCGACTCCGGGCACACTGAAGCTTTCTTT. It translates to CASSLRSKIDSGHTEAFF. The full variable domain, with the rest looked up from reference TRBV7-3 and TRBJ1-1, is GAGVSQTPSNKVTEKGKYVELRCDPISGHTALYWYRQSLGQGPEFLIYFQGTGAADDSGLPNDRFFAVRPEGSVSTLKIQRTERGDSAVYLCASSLRSKIDSGHTEAFFGQGTRLTVV.

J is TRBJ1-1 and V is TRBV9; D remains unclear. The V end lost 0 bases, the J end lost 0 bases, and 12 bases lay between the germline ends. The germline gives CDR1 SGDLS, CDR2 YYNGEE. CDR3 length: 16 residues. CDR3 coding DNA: TGTGCCAGCAGCGTAGGGTTAGGTCAAATGAACACTGAAGCTTTCTTT. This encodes CASSVGLGQMNTEAFF. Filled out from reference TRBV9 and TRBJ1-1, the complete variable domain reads DSGVTQTPKHLITATGQRVTLRCSPRSGDLSVYWYQQSLDQGLQFLIQYYNGEERAKGNILERFSAQQFPDLHSELNLSSLELGDSALYFCASSVGLGQMNTEAFFGQGTRLTVV.

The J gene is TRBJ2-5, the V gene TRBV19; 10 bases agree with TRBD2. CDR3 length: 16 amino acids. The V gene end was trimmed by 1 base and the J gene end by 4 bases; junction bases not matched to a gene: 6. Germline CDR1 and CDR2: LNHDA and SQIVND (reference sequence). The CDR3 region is CASSIVSSGSGETQYF. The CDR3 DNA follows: TGTGCCAGTAGTATAGTGTCTAGCGGGAGTGGAGAGACCCAGTACTTC.

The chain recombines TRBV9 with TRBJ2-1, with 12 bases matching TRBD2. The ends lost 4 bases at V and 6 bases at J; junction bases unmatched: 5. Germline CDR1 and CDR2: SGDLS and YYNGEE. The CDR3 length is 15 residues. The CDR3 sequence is CASSLRLAGANEQFF. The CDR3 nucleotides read TGTGCCAGCAGCTTAAGACTAGCGGGAGCCAATGAGCAGTTCTTC.

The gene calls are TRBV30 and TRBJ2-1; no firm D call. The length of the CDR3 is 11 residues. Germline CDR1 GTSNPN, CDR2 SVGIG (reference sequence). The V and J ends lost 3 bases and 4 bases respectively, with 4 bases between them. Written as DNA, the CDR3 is TGTGCCTGGAGGCAGTACAATGAGCAGTTCTTC. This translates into CAWRQYNEQFF.

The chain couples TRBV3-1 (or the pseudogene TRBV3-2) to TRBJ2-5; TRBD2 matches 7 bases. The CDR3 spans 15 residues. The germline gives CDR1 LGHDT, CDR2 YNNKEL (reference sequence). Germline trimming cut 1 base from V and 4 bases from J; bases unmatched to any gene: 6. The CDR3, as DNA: TGTGCCAGCAGCCAAGGCCCCACGGGAGGAGAGACCCAGTACTTC. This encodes CASSQGPTGGETQYF.

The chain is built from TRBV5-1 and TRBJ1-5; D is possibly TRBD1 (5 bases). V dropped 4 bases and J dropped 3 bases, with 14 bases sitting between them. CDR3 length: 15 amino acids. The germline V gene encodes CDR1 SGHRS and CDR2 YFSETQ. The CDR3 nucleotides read TGCGCCAGCAGCCCCTTCACAGGAAACAATCAGCCCCAGCATTTT. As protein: CASSPFTGNNQPQHF.

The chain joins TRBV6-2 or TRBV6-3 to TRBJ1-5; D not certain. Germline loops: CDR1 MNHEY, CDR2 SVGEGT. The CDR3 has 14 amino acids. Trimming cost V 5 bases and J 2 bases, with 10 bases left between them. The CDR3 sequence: CASSEAGGNQPQHF. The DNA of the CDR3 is TGTGCCAGCAGTGAGGCCGGCGGCAATCAGCCCCAGCATTTT.

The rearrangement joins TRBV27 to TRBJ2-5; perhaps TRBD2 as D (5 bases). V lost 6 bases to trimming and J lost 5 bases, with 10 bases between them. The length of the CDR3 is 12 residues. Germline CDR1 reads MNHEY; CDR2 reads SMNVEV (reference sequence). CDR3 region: CASRTMGETQYF. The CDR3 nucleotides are TGTGCCAGCAGGACTATGGGGGAGACCCAGTACTTC.

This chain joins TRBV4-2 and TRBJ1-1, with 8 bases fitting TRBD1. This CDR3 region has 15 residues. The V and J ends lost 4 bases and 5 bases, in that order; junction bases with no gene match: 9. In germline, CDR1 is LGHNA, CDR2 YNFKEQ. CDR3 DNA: TGTGCCAGCAGCCCACAGTGGACAGGGATTACTGAAGCTTTCTTT. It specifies CASSPQWTGITEAFF.